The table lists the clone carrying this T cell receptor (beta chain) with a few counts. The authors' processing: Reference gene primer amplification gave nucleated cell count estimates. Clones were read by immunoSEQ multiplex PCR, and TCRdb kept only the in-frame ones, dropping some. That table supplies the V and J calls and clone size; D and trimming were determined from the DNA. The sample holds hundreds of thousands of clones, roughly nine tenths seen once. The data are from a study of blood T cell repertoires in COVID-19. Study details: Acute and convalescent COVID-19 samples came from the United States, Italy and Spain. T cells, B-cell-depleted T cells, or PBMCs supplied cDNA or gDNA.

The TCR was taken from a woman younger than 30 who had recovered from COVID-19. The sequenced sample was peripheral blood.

CDR3 sequence: CAWSVGSNEQFF. The DNA for the CDR3 is TGTGCCTGGAGTGTTGGGAGCAATGAGCAGTTCTTC. The chain uses TRBV30 and TRBJ2-1, with TRBD2 as a possible D gene (5 bases). Per the germline V gene, CDR1 is GTSNPN and CDR2 is SVGIG (reference sequence). This CDR3 spans 12 amino acids. V was shortened by 0 bases and J by 6 bases, with 6 bases between the two germline ends.